This entry features one TCR beta chain sequence. The source of the sample is a study of blood T cell repertoires in COVID-19. Turning to the study itself: Acute and convalescent COVID-19 specimens originated in the United States, Italy and Spain.

Only in-frame clones appear in the TCRdb table, and some are missing; sequencing was by immunoSEQ multiplex PCR. The data hold about 190,000 clones, with around 83% observed a single time. J lost 10 bases, V lost 9 bases, and 8 bases had no gene match. Looked up from germline, CDR1 is KGHSH and CDR2 is LQKENI. This CDR3 is built from 11 residues. The rearrangement joins TRBV18 to TRBJ1-1, with 7 bases that match TRBD1. The clonotype comes from a woman in her 40s with acute or convalescent COVID-19. Sequenced material: peripheral blood. The CDR3 DNA follows: TGTGCCAGTTCAACACAGGGGTCAGCTTTCTTT. Encoded protein: CASSTQGSAFF.